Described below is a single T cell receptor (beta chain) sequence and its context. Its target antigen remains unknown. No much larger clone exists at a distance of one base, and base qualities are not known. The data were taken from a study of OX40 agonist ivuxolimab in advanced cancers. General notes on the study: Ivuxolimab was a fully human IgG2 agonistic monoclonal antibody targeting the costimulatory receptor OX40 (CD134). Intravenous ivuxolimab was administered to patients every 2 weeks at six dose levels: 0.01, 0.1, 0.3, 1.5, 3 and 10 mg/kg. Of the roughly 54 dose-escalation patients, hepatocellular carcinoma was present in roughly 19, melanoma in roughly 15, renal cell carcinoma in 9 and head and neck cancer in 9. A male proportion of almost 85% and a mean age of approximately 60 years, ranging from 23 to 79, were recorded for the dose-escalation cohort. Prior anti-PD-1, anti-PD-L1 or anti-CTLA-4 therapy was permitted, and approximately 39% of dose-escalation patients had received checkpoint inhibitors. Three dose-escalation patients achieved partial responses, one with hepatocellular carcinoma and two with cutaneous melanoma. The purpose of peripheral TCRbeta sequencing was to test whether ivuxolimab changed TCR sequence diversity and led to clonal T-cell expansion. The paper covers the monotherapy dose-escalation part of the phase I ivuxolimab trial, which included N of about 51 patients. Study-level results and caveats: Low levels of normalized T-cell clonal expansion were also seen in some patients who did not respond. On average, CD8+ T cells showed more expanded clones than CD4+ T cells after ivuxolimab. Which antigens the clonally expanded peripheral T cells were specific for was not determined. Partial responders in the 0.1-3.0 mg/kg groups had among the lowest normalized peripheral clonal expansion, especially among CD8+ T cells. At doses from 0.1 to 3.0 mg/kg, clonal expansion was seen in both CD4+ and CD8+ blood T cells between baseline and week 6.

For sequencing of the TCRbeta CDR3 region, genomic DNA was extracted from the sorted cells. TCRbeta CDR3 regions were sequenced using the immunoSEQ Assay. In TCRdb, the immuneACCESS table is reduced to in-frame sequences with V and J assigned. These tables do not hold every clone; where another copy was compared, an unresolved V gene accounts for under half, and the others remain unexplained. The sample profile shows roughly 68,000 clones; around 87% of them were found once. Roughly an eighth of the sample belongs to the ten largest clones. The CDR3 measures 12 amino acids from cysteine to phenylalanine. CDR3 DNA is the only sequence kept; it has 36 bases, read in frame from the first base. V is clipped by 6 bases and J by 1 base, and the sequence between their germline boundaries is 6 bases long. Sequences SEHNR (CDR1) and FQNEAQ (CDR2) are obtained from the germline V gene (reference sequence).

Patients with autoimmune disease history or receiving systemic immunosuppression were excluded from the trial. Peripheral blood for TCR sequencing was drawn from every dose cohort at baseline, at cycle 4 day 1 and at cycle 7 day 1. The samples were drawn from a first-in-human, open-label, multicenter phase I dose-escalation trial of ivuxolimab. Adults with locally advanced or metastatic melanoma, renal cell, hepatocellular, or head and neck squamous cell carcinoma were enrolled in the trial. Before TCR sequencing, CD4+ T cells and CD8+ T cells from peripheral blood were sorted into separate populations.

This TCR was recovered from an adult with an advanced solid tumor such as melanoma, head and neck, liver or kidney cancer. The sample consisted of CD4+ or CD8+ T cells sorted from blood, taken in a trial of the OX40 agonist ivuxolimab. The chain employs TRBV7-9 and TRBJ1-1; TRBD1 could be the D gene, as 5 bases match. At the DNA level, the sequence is TGTGCCAGCAGGCAGGGGAACACTGAAGCTTTCTTT. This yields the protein CASRQGNTEAFF.